A single sample gave rise to the 17 T cell receptor beta chains below, sequenced in a study of blood T cell repertoires in COVID-19. Assay: immunoSEQ multiplex PCR; the TCRdb copy retains only in-frame clones and omits some. The sample has over 200,000 clones, around 90% seen once. Specimen: peripheral blood. The receptors originated from a man between 18 and 29 years old with active or convalescent COVID-19.

CDR3 region: CASSQYSQRPLHF. DNA of the CDR3: TGTGCCAGCAGCCAATATAGTCAAAGACCCCTCCACTTT. The rearrangement uses TRBV3-1 (or the pseudogene TRBV3-2) and TRBJ1-6, with D unclear. The germline gives CDR1 LGHDT, CDR2 YNNKEL (reference sequence). The CDR3 consists of 13 residues. V gave up 2 bases and J gave up 12 bases, with 11 bases separating them.

The V and J genes are TRBV6-2 or TRBV6-3 and TRBJ2-7; D possibly corresponds to TRBD2 (5 bases). The CDR3 is 16 amino acids. Germline-derived CDR1 and CDR2 are MNHEY and SVGEGT. The V and J ends lost 0 bases and 2 bases respectively, with 14 bases between them. CDR3: CASSYSAGSLPYEQYF. CDR3 nucleotide sequence: TGTGCCAGCAGTTACTCCGCGGGCTCCCTTCCCTACGAGCAGTACTTC.

The chain employs TRBV14 and TRBJ2-7, with a tentative D call TRBD2 (5 bases). Per germline, CDR1 SGHDN and CDR2 FVKESK. V lost 4 bases and J 0 bases, leaving 13 bases between the germline ends. This CDR3 region has 15 residues. This chain's CDR3 is CASSPLRVSSYEQYF. In nucleotides, the CDR3 is TGTGCCAGCAGCCCGCTGCGGGTAAGCTCCTACGAGCAGTACTTC.

The chain links TRBV7-2 to TRBJ2-7; TRBD1 agrees at 7 bases. Germline CDR1 reads SGHTA; CDR2 reads FQGNSA. The CDR3 loop spans 14 amino acids. The J segment lost 3 bases and the V segment lost 1 base, leaving 3 bases of the junction unmatched. This CDR3 reads CASSLGGGYYEQYF. Written as DNA, the CDR3 is TGTGCCAGCAGCTTAGGAGGGGGCTACTACGAGCAGTACTTC.

The V call is TRBV9, the J call TRBJ1-1, with D perhaps TRBD1 (6 bases). CDR1 SGDLS and CDR2 YYNGEE come from the germline V gene. Trimming shortened V by 0 bases and J by 0 bases, and 12 bases separated the two germline ends. The CDR3 length is 16 residues. The CDR3 loop reads CASSVGGGSLNTEAFF. In DNA, the CDR3 is TGTGCCAGCAGCGTAGGTGGGGGCAGCTTGAACACTGAAGCTTTCTTT.

V is TRBV6-5 and J is TRBJ2-4, with a tentative D call TRBD1 (6 bases). The V gene lost 6 bases and the J gene lost 2 bases, with 8 bases spanning the gap. This CDR3 is 13 amino acids long. CDR1 is MNHEY and CDR2 is SVGAGI in the germline V gene. CDR3 in DNA: TGTGCCAGCAGGGACAGCTCCAAAAACATTCAGTACTTC. The encoded protein is CASRDSSKNIQYF.

The chain couples TRBV27 to TRBJ2-1, with D possibly TRBD2 on 6 matching bases. Trimming stripped 10 bases from V and 0 bases from J, with 28 bases between. This CDR3 comprises 19 residues. Germline lookup yields CDR1 MNHEY and CDR2 SMNVEV (reference sequence). CDR3 region: CATAKKEVGGVSSYNEQFF. The CDR3 DNA reads as TGTGCCACCGCGAAGAAAGAAGTGGGGGGAGTTAGCTCCTACAATGAGCAGTTCTTC.

The rearrangement links TRBV9 to TRBJ2-2, with 9 bases identical to TRBD1. J gave up 7 bases and V 3 bases, and 7 bases lay outside the gene matches. Germline V gene lookup returns CDR1 SGDLS and CDR2 YYNGEE. The CDR3 runs 15 residues. CDR3 protein: CASSGYRGQGGELFF. The CDR3 nucleotides read TGTGCCAGCAGCGGATACAGGGGGCAGGGCGGGGAGCTGTTTTTT.

V and J are TRBV23-1 and TRBJ2-7, with 12 bases that match TRBD2. TRBV23-1 is given ORF status, its function remaining uncertain. The CDR3 is 14 residues long. V trimming: 7 bases; J trimming: 3 bases; junction bases outside the gene matches: 4. The CDR3 DNA reads as TGCGCCAGCACTAAGACTAGCGGGAGCTACGAGCAGTACTTC. This translates into CASTKTSGSYEQYF.

The J gene is TRBJ2-5, the V gene TRBV6-5, with 7 bases lining up with TRBD2. Germline V lookup: CDR1 MNHEY, CDR2 SVGAGI. This CDR3 has 13 amino acids. With V trimmed by 4 bases and J by 5 bases, 4 bases remained unmatched. This CDR3 is CASSWVGGETQYF. CDR3 coding DNA: TGTGCCAGCAGTTGGGTGGGGGGGGAGACCCAGTACTTC.

V usage is TRBV9 and J usage is TRBJ2-3; a weak D match, TRBD2 (6 bases). The germline gives CDR1 SGDLS, CDR2 YYNGEE. V lost 4 bases to trimming and J lost 2 bases, with 14 bases between them. The CDR3 totals 15 residues. CDR3 sequence reads: CASSSGLRPTDTQYF. CDR3 nucleotides: TGTGCCAGCAGCTCCGGACTAAGGCCCACAGATACGCAGTATTTT.

This clone showed up just once. V usage is TRBV9 and J usage is TRBJ1-2, with 10 positions matching TRBD1. CDR3 length: 15 amino acids. After removal of 3 bases from V and 5 bases from J, the junction contained 7 bases not matched to a gene. CDR1 and CDR2 (germline): SGDLS, YYNGEE. CDR3 coding DNA: TGTGCCAGCAGCGCCTCGACAGGGGGCGGGTATGGCTACACCTTC. Its translation: CASSASTGGGYGYTF.

This chain joins TRBV3-1 (or the pseudogene TRBV3-2) and TRBJ1-2, with D perhaps matching TRBD1 (6 bases). Germline values: CDR1 LGHDT, CDR2 YNNKEL (reference sequence). CDR3 length equals 16 residues. V was pared by 0 bases and J by 5 bases, with 16 bases between. The DNA of the CDR3 is TGTGCCAGCAGCCAAGATTGGACAAGGGGGATTTATGGCTACACCTTC. Translating it yields CASSQDWTRGIYGYTF.

The chain employs TRBV7-9 and TRBJ2-7; D is possibly TRBD2 (6 bases). The CDR3 has 13 amino acids. Trimming left V 6 bases short and J 3 bases short, with 12 bases between. Germline V lookup: CDR1 SEHNR, CDR2 FQNEAQ (reference sequence). CDR3 sequence: CASRGSGDYEQYF. The CDR3 DNA sequence: TGTGCCAGCAGGGGTTCGGGGGACTACGAGCAGTACTTC.

In its sample, this clone was seen once. This chain joins TRBV4-2 and TRBJ1-5, with D hard to call. The CDR3 spans 16 residues. Between the trimmed V and J ends, which lost 0 bases and 0 bases, there was a span of 9 bases. Germline lookup yields CDR1 LGHNA and CDR2 YNFKEQ. The CDR3 spells CASSQDGDYSNQPQHF. The CDR3 nucleotides read TGTGCCAGCAGCCAAGACGGGGATTATAGCAATCAGCCCCAGCATTTT.

The CDR3 region has the DNA TGTGCCAGCACCAGAACAGGGGGACACCCTCTTGGGTACTATGGCTACACCTTC. Translating gives CASTRTGGHPLGYYGYTF. This chain joins TRBV6-4 and TRBJ1-2, with 8 positions matching TRBD1. Germline values: CDR1 MRHNA, CDR2 SNTAGT. CDR3 size: 18 residues. J lost 3 bases, V lost 7 bases, and 19 bases had no gene match.

The genes are TRBV27 and TRBJ2-5; the match to TRBD1 covers 9 bases. The CDR3 runs 14 residues. The germline V gene has CDR1 MNHEY and CDR2 SMNVEV (reference sequence). V lost 4 bases, J lost 5 bases, and 5 bases stayed unmatched. The CDR3 DNA follows: TGTGCCAGCAGTTCAGGACAGGGGAGCGAGACCCAGTACTTC. This translates into CASSSGQGSETQYF.